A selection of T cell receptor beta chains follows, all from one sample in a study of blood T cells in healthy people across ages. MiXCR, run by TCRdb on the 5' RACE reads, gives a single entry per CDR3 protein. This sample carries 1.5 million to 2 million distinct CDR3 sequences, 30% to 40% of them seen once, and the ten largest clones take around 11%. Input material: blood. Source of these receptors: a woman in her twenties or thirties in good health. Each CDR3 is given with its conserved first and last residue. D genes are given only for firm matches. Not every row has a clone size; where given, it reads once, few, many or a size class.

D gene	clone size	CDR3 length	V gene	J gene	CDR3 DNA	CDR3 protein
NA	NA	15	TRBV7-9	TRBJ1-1	TGTGCCAGCAGCCCAAGTGCTTACATGAACACTGAAGCTTTCTTT	CASSPSAYMNTEAFF
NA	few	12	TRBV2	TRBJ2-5	TGTGCCAGCAGCAGGTATTTGGAGACCCAGTACTTC	CASSRYLETQYF
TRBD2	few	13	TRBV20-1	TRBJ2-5	TGCAGTGCTGCGGCTAGCGGGGTGGAGACCCAGTACTTC	CSAAASGVETQYF
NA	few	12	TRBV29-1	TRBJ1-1	TGCAGCGTTAAGCAACTGAACACTGAAGCTTTCTTT	CSVKQLNTEAFF
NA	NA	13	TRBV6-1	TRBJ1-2	TGTGCCAGCAGTGATGGGGCTTTCTATGGCTACACCTTC	CASSDGAFYGYTF
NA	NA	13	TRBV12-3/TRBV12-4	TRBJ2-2	TGTGCCAGCAGCGACAGGTTGGCCGGGGAGCTGTTTTTT	CASSDRLAGELFF
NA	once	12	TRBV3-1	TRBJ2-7	TGTGCCAGCAGCCAGAAATCTAACGAGCAGTACTTC	CASSQKSNEQYF
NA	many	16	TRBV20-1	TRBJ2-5	TGCAGTGCTAGAGATCGAGAAGGGACCTTACAAGAGACCCAGTACTTC	CSARDREGTLQETQYF
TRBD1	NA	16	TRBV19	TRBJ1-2	TGTGCCAGTAGTATGAAGGAGGGGGCGGTTAACTATGGCTACACCTTC	CASSMKEGAVNYGYTF
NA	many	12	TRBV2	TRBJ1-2	TGTGCCAGCAGTGAGTCGGTCTATGGCTACACCTTC	CASSESVYGYTF
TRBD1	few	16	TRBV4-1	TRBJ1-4	TGCGCCAGCAGCCAAAGGGGGGCAGGGGGAAATGAAAAACTGTTTTTT	CASSQRGAGGNEKLFF
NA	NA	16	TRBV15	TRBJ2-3	TGTGCCACCAGCAGCGAATGGGGAGGCCGTGGAGATACGCAGTATTTT	CATSSEWGGRGDTQYF
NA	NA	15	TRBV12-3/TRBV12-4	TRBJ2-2	TGTGCCAGCAGCCCGTATGGAGGGGACACCGGGGAGCTGTTTTTT	CASSPYGGDTGELFF
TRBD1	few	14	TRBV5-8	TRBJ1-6	TGTGCCAGCAGCTTGGACAGGGGGCTTACACCCCTCCACTTT	CASSLDRGLTPLHF
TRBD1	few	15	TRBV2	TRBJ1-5	TGTGCCAGCAGATGGACAGGCGGGAGCAATCAGCCCCAGCATTTT	CASRWTGGSNQPQHF
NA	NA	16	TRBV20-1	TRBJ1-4	TGCAGTGCTAGAGAACCAACGGGGGCAACTAGTGAAAAACTGGTTTTT	CSAREPTGATSEKLVF
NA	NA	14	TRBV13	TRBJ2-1	TGTGCCAGCAGCTACCCGACCGAGCCGGGTGAGCAGTTCTTC	CASSYPTEPGEQFF
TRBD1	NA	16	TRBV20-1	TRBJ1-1	TGCAGTGCTGCCCGGGGACAGTTGAATAGGGACACTGAAGCTTTCTTT	CSAARGQLNRDTEAFF
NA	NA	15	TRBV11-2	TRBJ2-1	TGTGCCAGCAGCTTAGGGGAGGTCTGGTACAATGAGCAGTTCTTC	CASSLGEVWYNEQFF
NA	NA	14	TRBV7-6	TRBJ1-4	TGTGCCAGCAGCTCCTCAGTCGTCGGGGAAAAACTGTTTTTT	CASSSSVVGEKLFF
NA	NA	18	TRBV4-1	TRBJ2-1	TGCGCCAGCAGCCAAGATTGGAGCGGTCATTTCTCCTACAATGAGCAGTTCTTC	CASSQDWSGHFSYNEQFF
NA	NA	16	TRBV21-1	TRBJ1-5	TGTGCCAGCAGCAGTGACAGGGAGGAGAGCAGTCAGCCCCAGCATTTT	CASSSDREESSQPQHF
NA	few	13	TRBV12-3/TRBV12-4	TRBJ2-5	TGTGCCAGCAGGTACGGGGTTGGGTACGAGCGGTACTTC	CASRYGVGYERYF
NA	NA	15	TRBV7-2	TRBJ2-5	TGTGCCAGCAGCTTAGGCGTGCTCGGTGGAGAGACCCAGTACTTC	CASSLGVLGGETQYF
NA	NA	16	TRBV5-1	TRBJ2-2	TGCGCCAGCAGTGCCCCCGGGACACTTTTTACCGGGGAGCTGTTTTTT	CASSAPGTLFTGELFF
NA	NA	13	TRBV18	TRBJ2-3	TGTGCCAGCACACCAAGCCAAACAGATACGCAGTATTTT	CASTPSQTDTQYF
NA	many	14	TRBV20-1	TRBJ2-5	TGCAGTGCTAGAGATGAGGACAGCCAAGAGACCCAGTACTTC	CSARDEDSQETQYF
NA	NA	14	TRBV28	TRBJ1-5	TGTGCAGGGATGACAGGAGGGGTCAATCAGCCCCAGCATTTT	CAGMTGGVNQPQHF
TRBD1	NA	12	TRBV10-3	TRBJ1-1	TGTGCCATCAAAATGAGACAGGGGGAAGCTTTCTTT	CAIKMRQGEAFF
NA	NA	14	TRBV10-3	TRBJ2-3	TGTGCCATCACGTGGGGACCAAGCACAGATACGCAGTATTTT	CAITWGPSTDTQYF
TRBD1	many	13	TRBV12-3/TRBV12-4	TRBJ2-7	TGTGCCAGCAAGGGACAGGGTGTGTCCGAGCAGTACTTC	CASKGQGVSEQYF
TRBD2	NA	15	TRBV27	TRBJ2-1	TGTGCCAGCAGTGCAGCGGGAGAACGCTACAATGAGCAGTTCTTC	CASSAAGERYNEQFF
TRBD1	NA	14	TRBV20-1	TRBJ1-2	TGCAGTGCTAGAGTGGCGGGGACAGGGTACGGCTACACCTTC	CSARVAGTGYGYTF
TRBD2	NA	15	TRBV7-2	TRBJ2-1	TGTGCCAGCAGCTTCCGCGGGGGGGTGTACAATGAGCGGTTCTTC	CASSFRGGVYNERFF
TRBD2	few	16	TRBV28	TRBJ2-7	TGTGCCAGCAGTTTCTTTACTAGCGGATCTTCCTACGAGCAGTACTTC	CASSFFTSGSSYEQYF
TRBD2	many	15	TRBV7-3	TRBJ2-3	TGTGCCAGCTCTAAGGCGGGAGAGGGAACAGATACGCAGTATTTT	CASSKAGEGTDTQYF
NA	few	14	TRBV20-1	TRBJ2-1	TGCAGTGCTAGAGATCGAACAGCCTACAATGAGCAGTTCTTC	CSARDRTAYNEQFF
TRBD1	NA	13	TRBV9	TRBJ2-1	TGTGCCAGCAGCGTCGATACAGGGGACGGGCAGTTCTTC	CASSVDTGDGQFF
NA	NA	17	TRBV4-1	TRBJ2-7	TGCGCCAGCAGCCAAGTGGCACAAGGGCTAGCCGCGGGCGAGCAGTACTTC	CASSQVAQGLAAGEQYF
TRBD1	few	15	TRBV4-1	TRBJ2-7	TGCGCCAGCAGCCAGGAAGACAGGGGGCGAGGCGAGCAGTACTTC	CASSQEDRGRGEQYF
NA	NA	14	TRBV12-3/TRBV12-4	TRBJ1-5	TGTGCCAGCAGTTTAGGGTTAGCAGGGCAGCCCCAGCATTTT	CASSLGLAGQPQHF
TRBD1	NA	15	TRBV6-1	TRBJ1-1	TGTGCCAGCAGTGAAGAGGGGACAGGGAGGACTGAAGCTTTCTTT	CASSEEGTGRTEAFF
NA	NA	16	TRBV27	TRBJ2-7	TGTGCCAGCAGTTTATTCTCTGGCGGGCTCACCTACGAGCAGTACTTC	CASSLFSGGLTYEQYF
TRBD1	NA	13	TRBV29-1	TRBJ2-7	TGCAGCGCAAGGACAGGGAGTAACCACGAGCAGTACTTC	CSARTGSNHEQYF
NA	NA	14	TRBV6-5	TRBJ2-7	TGTGCCAGCAGCCCCTCACTAGGTTTGTACGAGCAGTACTTC	CASSPSLGLYEQYF
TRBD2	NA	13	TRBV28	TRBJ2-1	TGTGCCAGCAGTTTAGGCCTAGCGGGAGGGCAGTTCTTC	CASSLGLAGGQFF
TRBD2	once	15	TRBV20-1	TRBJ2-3	TGCAGTGCTAGATTGGGCGGGAGGGCCACAGATACGCAGTATTTT	CSARLGGRATDTQYF
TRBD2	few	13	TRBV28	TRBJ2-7	TGTGCCACCGGACTAGCGGCCTCCTACGAGCAGTACTTC	CATGLAASYEQYF
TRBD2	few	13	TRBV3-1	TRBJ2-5	TGTGCCAGCGGCGGGGGAAACCAAGAGACCCAGTACTTC	CASGGGNQETQYF
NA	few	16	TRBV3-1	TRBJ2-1	NA	CASSQYFGGTYNEQFF